This TCR beta chain was recorded in a study of blood T cell repertoires in COVID-19. Overall study context: COVID-19 samples collected from the United States, Italy and Spain covered acute and convalescent phases. T cells, B-cell-depleted T cells, or PBMCs supplied cDNA or gDNA.

This CDR3 has 15 residues. V was pared by 6 bases and J by 1 base, with 4 bases of the junction left unmatched. Germline V lookup: CDR1 LNHDA, CDR2 SQIVND (reference sequence). Those enrolled, adults aged about 18 to 89 years, came from about two dozen US areas. Participants were placed into cohorts based on the clinical history they reported. The assay was immunoSEQ multiplex PCR, and TCRdb's table has in-frame clones only and misses some. Seen here are fewer than 250,000 clones, 80% to 90% observed once, and the top ten hold less than 5%. Material: PBMCs or T cells enriched from blood (not recorded which). The TCR sequence derives from a woman aged 40 to 55 with acute COVID-19. The chain has TRBV19 and TRBJ2-2; 8 bases align to TRBD2. Written as DNA, the CDR3 is TGTGCCAGTAGGACGGGACTAGTGAACACCGGGGAGCTGTTTTTT. Residues: CASRTGLVNTGELFF.